Sequencing of this TCR beta chain was carried out in a study of cytomegalovirus exposure and HLA in healthy donors. This clone occurred a few times. Vbeta (60) and Jbeta (13) primers were used in the PCR. Produced via immunoSEQ multiplex PCR; TCRdb's table is partial and in-frame only. The sample lists under 200,000 clones, approximately 12% occurring once. CDR1 is SGHVS, CDR2 FNYEAQ, per germline. CDR3 length: 17 amino acids. V shed 3 bases, J shed 4 bases, and the junction held 7 bases outside the gene matches. This chain uses TRBV7-6 with TRBJ2-5; 14 nucleotides align to TRBD2. Sequenced input: PBMCs. This receptor was identified in a man over 45 in good health and CMV-seropositive. The CDR3 protein is CASSFPTSGGVPETQYF. DNA for the CDR3: TGTGCCAGCAGCTTCCCGACTAGCGGGGGGGTCCCAGAGACCCAGTACTTC. Based on the CDR3 plus reference TRBV7-6 and TRBJ2-5, the full variable domain is GAGVSQSPRYKVTKRGQDVALRCDPISGHVSLYWYRQALGQGPEFLTYFNYEAQQDKSGLPNDRFSAERPEGSISTLTIQRTEQRDSAMYRCASSFPTSGGVPETQYFGPGTRLLVL.